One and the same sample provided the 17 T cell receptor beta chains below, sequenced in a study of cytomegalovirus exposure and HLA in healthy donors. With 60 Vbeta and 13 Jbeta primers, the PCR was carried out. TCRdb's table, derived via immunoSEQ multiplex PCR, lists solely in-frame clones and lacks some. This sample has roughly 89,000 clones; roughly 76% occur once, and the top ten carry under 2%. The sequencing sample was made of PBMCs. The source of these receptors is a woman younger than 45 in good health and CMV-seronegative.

CDR3 nucleotide sequence: TGTGCCAGCAGCCCGCAGCGGTACCAAGAGACCCAGTACTTC. Amino acids: CASSPQRYQETQYF. The chain employs TRBV5-8 and TRBJ2-5; maybe TRBD2 (5 bases). The CDR3 spans 14 residues. The germline gives CDR1 SGHTS, CDR2 YDEGEE. V was pared by 4 bases and J by 0 bases, with 10 bases between.

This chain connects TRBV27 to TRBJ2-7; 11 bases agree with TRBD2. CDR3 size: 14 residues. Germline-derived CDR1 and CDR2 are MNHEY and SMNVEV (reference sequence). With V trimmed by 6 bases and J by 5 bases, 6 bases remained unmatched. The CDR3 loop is CASSLAGGPHEQYF. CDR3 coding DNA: TGTGCCAGCAGCCTAGCGGGAGGTCCCCACGAGCAGTACTTC.

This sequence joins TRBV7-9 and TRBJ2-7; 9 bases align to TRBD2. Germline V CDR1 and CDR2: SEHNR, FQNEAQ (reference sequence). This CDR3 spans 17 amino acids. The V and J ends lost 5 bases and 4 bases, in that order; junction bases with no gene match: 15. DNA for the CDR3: TGTGCCAGCAGCCATCCTGGGGCGGGAGGGGGTTTGTACGAGCAGTACTTC. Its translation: CASSHPGAGGGLYEQYF.

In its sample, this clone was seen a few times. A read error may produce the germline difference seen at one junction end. Written as DNA, the CDR3 is TGTGCTAGCAGCTTAACTTACGGGTCCGGGGAGCTGTTTTTT. Its translation: CASSLTYGSGELFF. The chain recombines TRBV7-7 with TRBJ2-2; D ambiguous. The CDR3 totals 14 residues. Germline CDR1 is SSHAT and CDR2 is FNYEAQ (reference sequence). Looking up the rest from reference TRBV7-7 and TRBJ2-2 gives the full variable domain: GAGVSQSPRYKVTKRGQDVTLRCDPISSHATLYWYQQALGQGPEFLTYFNYEAQPDKSGLPSDRFSAERPEGSISTLTIQRTEQRDSAMYRCASSLTYGSGELFFGEGSRLTVL.

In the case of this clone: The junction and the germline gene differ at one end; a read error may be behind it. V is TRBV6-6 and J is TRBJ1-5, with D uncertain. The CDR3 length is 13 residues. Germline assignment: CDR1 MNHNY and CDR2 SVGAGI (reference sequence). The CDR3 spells CVSSYQSNQPQHF. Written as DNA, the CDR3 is TGTGTCAGCAGTTACCAAAGCAATCAGCCCCAGCATTTT.

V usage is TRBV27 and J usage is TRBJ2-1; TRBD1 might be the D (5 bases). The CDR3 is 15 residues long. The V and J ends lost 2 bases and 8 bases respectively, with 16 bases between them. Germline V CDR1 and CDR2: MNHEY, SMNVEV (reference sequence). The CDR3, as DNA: TGTGCCAGCAGTTTACGGCAGGGTATCGGATATGAGCAGTTCTTC. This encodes CASSLRQGIGYEQFF.

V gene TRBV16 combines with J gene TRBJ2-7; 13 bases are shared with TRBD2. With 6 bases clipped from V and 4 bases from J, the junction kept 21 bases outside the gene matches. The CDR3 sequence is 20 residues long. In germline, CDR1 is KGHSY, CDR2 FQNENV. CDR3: CASRAPLGGLAGERGYEQYF. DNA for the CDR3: TGTGCCAGCAGAGCCCCGCTAGGTGGACTAGCGGGAGAAAGAGGGTACGAGCAGTACTTC.

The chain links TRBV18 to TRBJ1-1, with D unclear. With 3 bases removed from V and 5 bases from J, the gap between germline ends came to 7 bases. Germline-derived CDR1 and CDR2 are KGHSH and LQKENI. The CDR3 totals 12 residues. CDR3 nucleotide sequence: TGTGCCAGCTCACCCCGGGAGACTGAAGCTTTCTTT. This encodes CASSPRETEAFF.

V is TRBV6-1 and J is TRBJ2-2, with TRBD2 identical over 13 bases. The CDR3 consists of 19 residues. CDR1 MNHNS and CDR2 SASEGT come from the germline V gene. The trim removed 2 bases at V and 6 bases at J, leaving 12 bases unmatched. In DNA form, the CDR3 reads TGTGCCAGCAGTGAAAGATTGGCGGTGGGACTAGCGGGGTCCGGGGAGCTGTTTTTT. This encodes CASSERLAVGLAGSGELFF.

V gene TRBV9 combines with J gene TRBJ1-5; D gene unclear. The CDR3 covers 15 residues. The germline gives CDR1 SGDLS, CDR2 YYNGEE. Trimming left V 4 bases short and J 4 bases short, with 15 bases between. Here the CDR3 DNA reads TGTGCCAGCAGCCCGATGAATGGAGTGAATCAGCCCCAGCATTTT. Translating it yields CASSPMNGVNQPQHF.

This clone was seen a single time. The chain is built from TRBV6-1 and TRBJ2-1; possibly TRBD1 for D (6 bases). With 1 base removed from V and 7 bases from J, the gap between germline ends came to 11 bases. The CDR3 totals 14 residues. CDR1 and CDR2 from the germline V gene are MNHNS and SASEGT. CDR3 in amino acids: CASSEGDMPNEQFF. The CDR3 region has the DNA TGTGCCAGCAGTGAAGGGGACATGCCAAATGAGCAGTTCTTC.

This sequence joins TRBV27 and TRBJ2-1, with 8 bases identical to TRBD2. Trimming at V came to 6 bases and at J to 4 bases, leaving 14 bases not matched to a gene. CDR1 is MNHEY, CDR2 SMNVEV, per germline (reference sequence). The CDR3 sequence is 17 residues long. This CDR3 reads CASSKNLAGLTYNEQFF. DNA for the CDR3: TGTGCCAGCAGCAAAAATTTAGCGGGATTAACTTACAATGAGCAGTTCTTC.

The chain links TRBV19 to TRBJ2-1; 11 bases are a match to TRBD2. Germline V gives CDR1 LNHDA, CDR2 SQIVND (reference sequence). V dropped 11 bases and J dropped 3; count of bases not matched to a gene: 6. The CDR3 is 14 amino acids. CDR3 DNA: TGTGCCCATGAGGGGACTAGCGGCTACAATGAGCAGTTCTTC. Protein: CAHEGTSGYNEQFF. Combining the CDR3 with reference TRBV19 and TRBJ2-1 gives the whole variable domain DGGITQSPKYLFRKEGQNVTLSCEQNLNHDAMYWYRQDPGQGLRLIYYSQIVNDFQKGDIAEGYSVSREKKESFPLTVTSAQKNPTAFYLCAHEGTSGYNEQFFGPGTRLTVL.

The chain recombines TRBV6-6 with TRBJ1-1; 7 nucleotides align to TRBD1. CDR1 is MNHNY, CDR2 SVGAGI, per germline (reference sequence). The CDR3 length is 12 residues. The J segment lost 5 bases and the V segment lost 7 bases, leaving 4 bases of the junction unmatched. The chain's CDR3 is CASTAGGTEAFF. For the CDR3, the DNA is TGTGCCAGCACCGCAGGGGGGACTGAAGCTTTCTTT.

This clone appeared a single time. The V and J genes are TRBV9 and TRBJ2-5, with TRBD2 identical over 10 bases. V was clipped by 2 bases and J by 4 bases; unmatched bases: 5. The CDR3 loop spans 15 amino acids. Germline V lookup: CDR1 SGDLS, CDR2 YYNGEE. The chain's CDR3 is CASSVSSGRGETQYF. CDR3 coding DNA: TGTGCCAGCAGCGTTTCGAGCGGGAGGGGAGAGACCCAGTACTTC.

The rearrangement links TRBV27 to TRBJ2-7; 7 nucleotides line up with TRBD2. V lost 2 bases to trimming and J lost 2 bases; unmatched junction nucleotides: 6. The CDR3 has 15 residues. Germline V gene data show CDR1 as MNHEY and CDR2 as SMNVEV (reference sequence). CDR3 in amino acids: CASSLKRDATYEQYF. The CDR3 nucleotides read TGTGCCAGCAGTTTAAAGCGGGACGCCACCTACGAGCAGTACTTC.

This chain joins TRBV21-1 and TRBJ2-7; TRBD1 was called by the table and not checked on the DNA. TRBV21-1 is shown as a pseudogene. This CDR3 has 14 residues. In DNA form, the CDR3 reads TGTGCCAGCAGCAAAGGAGCAGGGTCCTACGAGCAGTACTTC. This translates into CASSKGAGSYEQYF.